A single sample gave rise to the 28 T cell receptor beta chains below, sequenced in a study of liver allograft versus peripheral blood T cells. Study summary: In transplanted livers, T cell receptor repertoires were compared with those found in the recipients' peripheral blood.

TCRdb passed the reads through MiXCR, listing each CDR3 protein once. Among approximately 16,000 distinct CDR3 sequences listed, roughly a fifth were seen once. Receptor source: a human patient who had a liver transplant. Some T cells may be provided by the graft donor.

This clonotype was recorded many times. J is TRBJ2-5 and V is TRBV5-4; D may be TRBD1 or TRBD2 (6 bases each). The V end was cut by 0 bases, the J end by 3 bases, with 18 bases between. The germline gives CDR1 SGHNT, CDR2 YYREEE (reference sequence). This CDR3 spans 17 amino acids. The CDR3 DNA follows: TGTGCCAGCAGCTTGGGGAGGGGCCGGGGGCAGAAAGAGACCCAGTACTTC. It is translated as CASSLGRGRGQKETQYF.

The chain uses TRBV20-1 and TRBJ2-7, with 7 bases that match TRBD1. The germline V gene has CDR1 DFQATT and CDR2 SNEGSKA (reference sequence). The CDR3 covers 13 residues. Germline trimming cut 4 bases from V and 1 base from J; bases unmatched to any gene: 4. The CDR3, as DNA: TGCAGTGCTATGACAGGGTTGTCCTACGAGCAGTACTTC. Amino acids: CSAMTGLSYEQYF.

This clonotype was counted between two and nine times. V gene TRBV27 combines with J gene TRBJ2-2; 7 bases are shared with TRBD2. The CDR3 consists of 18 residues. The germline V gene has CDR1 MNHEY and CDR2 SMNVEV (reference sequence). Losses at the gene ends were 3 bases for V and 4 bases for J; bases not matched to a gene: 14. The CDR3 reads CASSFLQGGHLITGELFF. CDR3 DNA sequence: TGTGCCAGCAGTTTCCTCCAGGGAGGGCACCTCATCACCGGGGAGCTGTTTTTT.

This clonotype was seen many times. The chain carries TRBV6-1 and TRBJ1-6, with TRBD1 identical over 8 bases. The germline V gene has CDR1 MNHNS and CDR2 SASEGT. The V and J ends lost 6 bases and 2 bases, in that order; junction bases with no gene match: 9. CDR3 size: 17 residues. The CDR3 protein is CASSPDRVRTYNSPLHF. The CDR3 bases are TGTGCCAGCAGCCCGGACAGGGTCCGGACCTATAATTCACCCCTCCACTTT.

The chain carries TRBV19 and TRBJ2-3, with 8 bases identical to TRBD1. V shed 6 bases, J shed 1 base, and the junction held 0 bases outside the gene matches. Germline assignment: CDR1 LNHDA and CDR2 SQIVND (reference sequence). This CDR3 has 13 amino acids. The CDR3 region has the DNA TGTGCCAGTAGGGGACAGGGCACAGATACGCAGTATTTT. Translating it yields CASRGQGTDTQYF.

Notes on this clonotype: The junction departs from germline at one end; a sequencing error may be responsible. The chain combines TRBV7-9 with TRBJ2-3, with D hard to call. The germline V gene has CDR1 SEHNR and CDR2 FQNEAQ (reference sequence). The CDR3 is made up of 12 amino acids. DNA for the CDR3: TGTGTCAGCAGCTTAGAGGCAAATACGCAGTATTTT. Encoded protein: CVSSLEANTQYF.

V and J are TRBV11-3 and TRBJ2-6; no definite D call. V gave up 4 bases and J gave up 0 bases, with 13 bases separating them. CDR3 length: 17 amino acids. Germline loops: CDR1 SGHNT, CDR2 YENEEA. In DNA, the CDR3 is TGTGCCAGCAGCTCGGTGGGATGGGGCTCTGGGGCCAACGTCCTGACTTTC. Its protein product is CASSSVGWGSGANVLTF.

The chain recombines TRBV18 with TRBJ1-5; D remains ambiguous. Trimming stripped 6 bases from V and 2 bases from J, with 11 bases between. Looked up from germline, CDR1 is KGHSH and CDR2 is LQKENI. CDR3 length: 14 residues. In DNA form, the CDR3 reads TGTGCCAGCTCTAGGGCAGAGGGCAATCAGCCCCAGCATTTT. Protein product: CASSRAEGNQPQHF. Full variable domain (outside the CDR3, taken from reference TRBV18 and TRBJ1-5): NAGVMQNPRHLVRRRGQEARLRCSPMKGHSHVYWYRQLPEEGLKFMVYLQKENIIDESGMPKERFSAEFPKEGPSILRIQQVVRGDSAAYFCASSRAEGNQPQHFGDGTRLSIL.

This clonotype appeared a few times. The V call is TRBV27, the J call TRBJ2-7, with D maybe TRBD2 (6 bases). The CDR3 is 13 amino acids. Trimming removed 6 bases at V and 11 bases at J, with 20 bases between. Looked up from germline, CDR1 is MNHEY and CDR2 is SMNVEV (reference sequence). The CDR3 DNA reads TGTGCCAGCAGCTTAAGGACCCCCGGGGAGGAGTACTTC. Its protein is CASSLRTPGEEYF.

The V and J genes are TRBV7-9 and TRBJ2-6; D is uncertain. Germline CDR1 and CDR2: SEHNR and FQNEAQ (reference sequence). This CDR3 has 19 amino acids. V lost 2 bases and J 0 bases, leaving 17 bases between the germline ends. Here the CDR3 DNA reads TGTGCCAGCAGCTTAAAAGGCCTAGGGTGGGGCTCTGGGGCCAACGTCCTGACTTTC. Translating gives CASSLKGLGWGSGANVLTF.

On this clonotype itself: The junction departs from germline at one end; a sequencing error may be responsible. This chain links TRBV6-6 with TRBJ2-1; 9 bases map to TRBD2. The germline V gene has CDR1 MNHNY and CDR2 SVGAGI (reference sequence). This CDR3 has 10 amino acids. This chain's CDR3 is CASTSSGRLF. Here the CDR3 DNA reads TGTGCCAGCACCAGCAGCGGGAGGCTCTTC.

This chain links TRBV7-2 with TRBJ2-3; no reliable D call. Germline values: CDR1 SGHTA, CDR2 FQGNSA. The length of the CDR3 is 14 residues. V was clipped by 1 base and J by 2 bases, with 7 bases between them. CDR3 DNA sequence: TGTGCCAGCAGCTTAGGACACTCCACAGATACGCAGTATTTT. This translates into CASSLGHSTDTQYF.

The gene calls are TRBV19 and TRBJ1-5; perhaps TRBD1 as D (5 bases). The CDR3 totals 15 residues. CDR1 and CDR2 (germline): LNHDA, SQIVND (reference sequence). V was trimmed by 4 bases and J by 1 base, leaving 11 bases between them. The CDR3 nucleotides are TGTGCCAGTAGTAGACCGGGGGAAAGCAATCAGCCCCAGCATTTT. It encodes CASSRPGESNQPQHF.

The V call is TRBV20-1, the J call TRBJ1-1, with 8 nucleotides matching TRBD1. Germline lookup yields CDR1 DFQATT and CDR2 SNEGSKA (reference sequence). The V gene end was trimmed by 3 bases and the J gene end by 5 bases; junction bases not matched to a gene: 2. The CDR3 loop spans 12 amino acids. The CDR3 loop is CSASQGATEAFF. Here the CDR3 DNA reads TGCAGTGCTAGCCAGGGGGCGACTGAAGCTTTCTTT.

In its sample, this clonotype was seen a few times. The V call is TRBV7-2, the J call TRBJ1-6; tentative D call: TRBD1 (5 bases). The CDR3 totals 14 residues. Per germline, CDR1 SGHTA and CDR2 FQGNSA. The germline V and J ends were trimmed by 1 base and 8 bases, with 9 bases remaining between them. The CDR3 region has the DNA TGTGCCAGCAGCTTAGTTACGACAGATTCACCCCTCCACTTT. Protein: CASSLVTTDSPLHF.

The V call is TRBV14, the J call TRBJ1-2; D gene ambiguous. Germline V gene data show CDR1 as SGHDN and CDR2 as FVKESK. Trimming left V 5 bases short and J 0 bases short, with 16 bases between. This CDR3 is 16 amino acids long. This CDR3 reads CASSSQSGSPNYGYTF. CDR3 coding DNA: TGTGCCAGCAGCTCGCAGAGCGGATCGCCTAACTATGGCTACACCTTC.

In this sample, this clonotype is medium-sized. The chain combines TRBV6-1 with TRBJ1-1, with D uncertain. The CDR3 has 14 residues. V was cut by 4 bases and J by 4 bases, with 13 bases left in between. Germline V gene sequence: CDR1 MNHNS, CDR2 SASEGT. The CDR3 DNA reads TGTGCCAGCAGTGGCCAGCGTCTTCCCACTGAAGCTTTCTTT. Translating gives CASSGQRLPTEAFF.

This chain uses TRBV5-6 with TRBJ2-1; 12 positions match TRBD1. The CDR3 covers 17 residues. V lost 4 bases to trimming and J lost 3 bases; unmatched junction nucleotides: 8. The germline V gene encodes CDR1 SGHDT and CDR2 YYEEEE. This chain's CDR3 is CASSREGQGALYNEQFF. CDR3 nucleotide sequence: TGTGCCAGCAGCCGGGAGGGACAGGGGGCTCTCTACAATGAGCAGTTCTTC.

In this sample, this clonotype turned up many times. This sequence joins TRBV30 and TRBJ2-7; D not resolved. The CDR3 covers 14 residues. Germline CDR1 GTSNPN, CDR2 SVGIG (reference sequence). With 3 bases removed from V and 7 bases from J, the gap between germline ends came to 19 bases. CDR3 in amino acids: CAWSVERAAGEQYF. The CDR3 DNA reads as TGTGCCTGGAGCGTCGAGCGCGCCGCCGGTGAGCAGTACTTC.

Judged by abundance, this clonotype is medium-sized. CDR3 nucleotides: TGTGCCACCTCGGGAGGTCGTACCTACAATGAGCAGTTCTTC. Residues: CATSGGRTYNEQFF. V usage is TRBV19 and J usage is TRBJ2-1, with 7 bases that match TRBD2. The length of the CDR3 is 14 residues. Germline V gives CDR1 LNHDA, CDR2 SQIVND (reference sequence). V lost 10 bases and J lost 2; bases outside the gene matches: 8.

This clonotype occurred many times. The rearrangement uses TRBV29-1 and TRBJ2-3, with D unresolved. This CDR3 spans 15 amino acids. Germline loops: CDR1 SQVTM, CDR2 ANQGSEA. V shed 3 bases and J shed 2 bases, with 15 bases lying between them. CDR3 protein: CSVEGNGRSTDTQYF. In DNA, the CDR3 is TGCAGCGTTGAGGGGAATGGACGCTCCACAGATACGCAGTATTTT.

Comment on this clonotype: This sequence may be a read error, since a much larger clone differs from it by one base. The V and J genes are TRBV18 and TRBJ2-5; no definite D call. Germline CDR1 reads KGHSH; CDR2 reads LQKENI. The CDR3 covers 14 residues. The chain's CDR3 is CASSPATLQESQYF. The CDR3, as DNA: TGTGCCAGCTCACCAGCCACCTTACAAGAGTCCCAGTACTTC.

This clonotype was detected many times. V and J are TRBV19 and TRBJ2-4; D tentatively reads TRBD1 or TRBD2 (6 bases each). Germline V gene lookup returns CDR1 LNHDA and CDR2 SQIVND (reference sequence). This CDR3 region has 21 residues. V was pared by 1 base and J by 6 bases, with 31 bases between. The DNA of the CDR3 is TGTGCCAGTAGTATAGCCTCCCCGTTACGGGGGCAATGGACAGCCGGAAACATTCAGTACTTC. As protein: CASSIASPLRGQWTAGNIQYF.

This clonotype is medium-sized (0.01 to 0.1%). The chain carries TRBV29-1 and TRBJ1-1, with D tentatively TRBD1 (6 bases). The CDR3 runs to 15 residues. Trimming removed 4 bases from V and 0 bases from J, with 15 bases in between. CDR1 is SQVTM, CDR2 ANQGSEA, per germline. CDR3 DNA sequence: TGCAGCGTTGCTCGGGGGCGCCTCATGAACACTGAAGCTTTCTTT. This encodes CSVARGRLMNTEAFF.

In the case of this clonotype: The junction and the germline gene differ at one end; a read error may be behind it. V and J are TRBV30 and TRBJ1-5, with D unresolved. The CDR3 length is 15 residues. Germline V gene sequence: CDR1 GTSNPN, CDR2 SVGIG (reference sequence). DNA for the CDR3: TGTGCCCGGAGTGTGGGAGGGAATAGCAATCAGCCCCAGCATTTT. Its protein is CARSVGGNSNQPQHF.

This sequence joins TRBV27 and TRBJ1-4, with D perhaps TRBD1 (6 bases). The CDR3 is 14 residues long. Germline V CDR1 and CDR2: MNHEY, SMNVEV (reference sequence). Trimming left V 3 bases short and J 5 bases short, with 10 bases between. CDR3 in DNA: TGTGCCAGCAGTTTTCAGGGGTGGAATGAAAAACTGTTTTTT. Its protein product is CASSFQGWNEKLFF.

Within the sample, this clonotype is medium-sized (0.01 to 0.1%). The chain carries TRBV29-1 and TRBJ2-1, with D uncertain. Trimming shortened V by 1 base and J by 10 bases, and 14 bases separated the two germline ends. CDR1 and CDR2 from the germline V gene are SQVTM and ANQGSEA. The CDR3 totals 13 residues. CDR3 loop: CSVEVTSEGEQFF. The CDR3 DNA follows: TGCAGCGTTGAAGTGACATCTGAAGGGGAGCAGTTCTTC.

The chain recombines TRBV30 with TRBJ2-3, with D perhaps being TRBD1 or TRBD2 (5 bases each). The CDR3 consists of 15 residues. CDR1 GTSNPN and CDR2 SVGIG come from the germline V gene (reference sequence). Trimming left V 4 bases short and J 3 bases short, with 17 bases between. The CDR3 DNA is TGTGCCTGGAACCCGCCGGGGCGAAGTACAGATACGCAGTATTTT. Protein: CAWNPPGRSTDTQYF.